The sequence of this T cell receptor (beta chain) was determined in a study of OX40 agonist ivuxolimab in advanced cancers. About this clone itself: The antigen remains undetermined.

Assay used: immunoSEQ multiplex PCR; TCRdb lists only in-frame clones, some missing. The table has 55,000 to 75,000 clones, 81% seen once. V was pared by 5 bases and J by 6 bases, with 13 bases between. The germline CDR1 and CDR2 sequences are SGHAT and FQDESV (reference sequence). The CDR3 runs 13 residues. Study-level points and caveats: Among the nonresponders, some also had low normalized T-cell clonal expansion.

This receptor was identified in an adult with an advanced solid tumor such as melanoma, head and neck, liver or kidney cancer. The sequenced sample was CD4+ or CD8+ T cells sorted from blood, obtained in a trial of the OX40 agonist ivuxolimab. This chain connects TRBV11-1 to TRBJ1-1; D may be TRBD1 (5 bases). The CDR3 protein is CASSAGGIAEAFF. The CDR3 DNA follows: TGTGCCAGCAGCGCCGGGGGGATTGCTGAAGCTTTCTTT.